These 29 T cell receptor beta chains were sequenced from one sample in a study of a mutant IDH1 vaccine in newly diagnosed glioma. Time point denoted: week 23, last vaccination. Each vaccine dose was 300 ug of mutant IDH1 20-mer peptide, with topical imiquimod. Here immunoSEQ multiplex PCR was the method, and the copy in TCRdb shows in-frame clones only, minus some. The repertoire holds under 45,000 clones, with approximately 76% as singletons. Their specific antigens are unknown. Specimen: PBMCs, collected from a glioma patient whose treatment included an IDH1 peptide vaccine. The receptors come from a man aged 50 to 60 with glioma.

This sequence joins TRBV29-1 and TRBJ1-5; D remains ambiguous. V was clipped by 4 bases and J by 5 bases, with 12 bases between them. This CDR3 comprises 13 residues. Germline CDR1 is SQVTM and CDR2 is ANQGSEA. The DNA for the CDR3 is TGCAGCGTTGCCGAGGAACTTTATCAGCCCCAGCATTTT. Its protein is CSVAEELYQPQHF.

The J gene is TRBJ1-1, the V gene TRBV6-5, with D uncertain. The CDR3 spans 13 residues. Germline V gene data show CDR1 as MNHEY and CDR2 as SVGAGI. Trimming cost V 2 bases and J 1 base, with 5 bases left between them. The CDR3: CASSYGRNTEAFF. Here the CDR3 DNA reads TGTGCCAGCAGTTACGGGAGGAACACTGAAGCTTTCTTT.

This chain uses TRBV30 with TRBJ1-6; the D is unclear. The CDR3 covers 12 residues. Trimming stripped 5 bases from V and 4 bases from J, with 6 bases between. CDR1 and CDR2 (germline): GTSNPN, SVGIG (reference sequence). This chain's CDR3 is CAWSAYNSPLHF. The CDR3 nucleotides are TGTGCCTGGTCGGCGTATAATTCACCCCTCCACTTT.

The chain recombines TRBV19 with TRBJ2-1, with 8 bases fitting TRBD1. Trimming cost V 5 bases and J 3 bases; bases outside gene matches: 9. CDR1 and CDR2 (germline): LNHDA, SQIVND (reference sequence). This CDR3 contains 16 residues. The CDR3 region is CASSPQGAAIYNEQFF. CDR3 sequence (DNA): TGTGCCAGTAGTCCTCAGGGGGCGGCCATCTACAATGAGCAGTTCTTC.

The chain employs TRBV18 and TRBJ1-4; the match to TRBD1 covers 7 bases. In germline, CDR1 is KGHSH, CDR2 LQKENI. There are 14 residues in the CDR3. The ends lost 4 bases at V and 6 bases at J; junction bases unmatched: 5. CDR3: CASSRRGQDEKLFF. The CDR3 DNA is TGTGCCAGCTCACGAAGGGGGCAGGATGAAAAACTGTTTTTT.

This clone was detected a few times. V is TRBV4-1 and J is TRBJ1-6; TRBD1 might be the D (6 bases). This CDR3 contains 14 residues. The germline V gene encodes CDR1 MGHRA and CDR2 YSYEKL. With 4 bases removed from V and 10 bases from J, the gap between germline ends came to 14 bases. Written as DNA, the CDR3 is TGCGCCAGCAGCCGAGGAGGGGGAGACTCACCCCTCCACTTT. This codes for CASSRGGGDSPLHF.

The chain has TRBV7-9 and TRBJ2-3, with 9 bases lining up with TRBD2. This CDR3 spans 15 amino acids. Germline V gives CDR1 SEHNR, CDR2 FQNEAQ (reference sequence). Unmatched junction bases numbered 6, after V lost 3 bases and J lost 5 bases. CDR3 in amino acids: CASSLSGGPGDTQYF. The CDR3 DNA follows: TGTGCCAGCAGCTTGAGCGGGGGGCCGGGAGATACGCAGTATTTT.

The chain is built from TRBV5-1 and TRBJ2-1, with 9 bases identical to TRBD1. The CDR3 sequence is 15 residues long. V was pared by 4 bases and J by 2 bases, with 4 bases of the junction left unmatched. CDR1 SGHRS and CDR2 YFSETQ come from the germline V gene. DNA of the CDR3: TGCGCCAGCAGCCCAAGGACAGGGGCCTACAATGAGCAGTTCTTC. The encoded protein is CASSPRTGAYNEQFF.

The rearrangement links TRBV19 to TRBJ2-2; perhaps TRBD1 as D (6 bases). Germline V gene data show CDR1 as LNHDA and CDR2 as SQIVND (reference sequence). CDR3 size: 15 residues. Trimming stripped 1 base from V and 5 bases from J, with 11 bases between. The CDR3 coding sequence is TGTGCCAGTAGTATAGGAGTCAGGGGAACCGGGGAGCTGTTTTTT. Protein sequence: CASSIGVRGTGELFF.

The chain combines TRBV7-9 with TRBJ2-2, with D perhaps being TRBD1 or TRBD2 (6 bases each). The CDR3 sequence is 15 residues long. CDR1 is SEHNR and CDR2 is FQNEAQ in the germline V gene (reference sequence). V lost 3 bases, J lost 6 bases, and 14 bases lay in between. CDR3 sequence reads: CASSLGMGGPGELFF. CDR3 DNA sequence: TGTGCCAGCAGCTTGGGGATGGGGGGCCCCGGGGAGCTGTTTTTT.

The chain links TRBV2 to TRBJ1-2, with 8 bases fitting TRBD1. Germline V gene data show CDR1 as SNHLY and CDR2 as FYNNEI. V shed 6 bases and J 7 bases; nucleotides not matched to a gene: 7. The CDR3 is 13 amino acids. In DNA, the CDR3 is TGTGCCAGCAGCCTCGACAGGGGTAGTGGCTACACCTTC. Protein: CASSLDRGSGYTF.

This clone was found many times. DNA of the CDR3: TGCGCCAGCAGCCAAGATCGAAGAGGGACAAACTATGGCTACACCTTC. This gives the protein CASSQDRRGTNYGYTF. V gene TRBV4-1 combines with J gene TRBJ1-2; D may be TRBD1 (6 bases). Deletions cut 0 bases from V and 2 bases from J, with 13 bases between. In germline, CDR1 is MGHRA, CDR2 YSYEKL. The CDR3 contains 16 residues.

The CDR3 sequence: CASSLSGDMINTEAFF. The CDR3 DNA sequence: TGTGCCAGCAGTTTATCAGGGGACATGATTAACACTGAAGCTTTCTTT. The chain links TRBV27 to TRBJ1-1; tentative D call: TRBD1 (6 bases). The V gene's germline CDR1 is MNHEY and CDR2 SMNVEV (reference sequence). The CDR3 runs 16 residues. Trimming removed 0 bases from V and 2 bases from J, with 13 bases in between.

The gene calls are TRBV29-1 and TRBJ2-1; 8 bases are shared with TRBD1. Germline-derived CDR1 and CDR2 are SQVTM and ANQGSEA. This CDR3 is 11 amino acids long. Trimming cost V 0 bases and J 15 bases; bases outside gene matches: 4. The CDR3 DNA reads as TGCAGCGTTGAAGATCCGGGGACAGGGTTCTTC. Residues: CSVEDPGTGFF.

The V and J genes are TRBV5-6 and TRBJ2-5; TRBD2 matches 11 bases. After removal of 4 bases from V and 5 bases from J, the junction contained 16 bases not matched to a gene. The CDR3 loop spans 18 amino acids. Germline CDR1 SGHDT, CDR2 YYEEEE. CDR3 in DNA: TGTGCCAGCAGCCGCCCTTCCCATTTAGCGGGGGGGCTGGAGACCCAGTACTTC. Residues: CASSRPSHLAGGLETQYF.

V gene TRBV30 combines with J gene TRBJ1-5, with a possible D match to TRBD1 (5 bases). The CDR3 runs 15 residues. The V and J ends lost 1 base and 6 bases respectively, with 16 bases between them. Germline V gives CDR1 GTSNPN, CDR2 SVGIG (reference sequence). CDR3 sequence (DNA): TGTGCCTGGAGTGCCACAACAAGGGGAGCTCAGCCCCAGCATTTT. Translated: CAWSATTRGAQPQHF. The entire variable domain, with the rest obtained from reference TRBV30 and TRBJ1-5, is as follows: SQTIHQWPATLVQPVGSPLSLECTVEGTSNPNLYWYRQAAGRGLQLLFYSVGIGQISSEVPQNLSASRPQDRQFILSSKKLLLSDSGFYLCAWSATTRGAQPQHFGDGTRLSIL.

The chain employs TRBV5-1 and TRBJ2-6, with 12 bases fitting TRBD1. From germline, CDR1 is SGHRS and CDR2 YFSETQ. CDR3 length: 17 residues. The ends lost 7 bases at V and 4 bases at J; junction bases unmatched: 9. The CDR3 sequence: CASDPGQGATGANVLTF. The CDR3 nucleotides are TGCGCCAGCGACCCGGGACAGGGGGCTACCGGGGCCAACGTCCTGACTTTC. The variable domain in full, completed from reference TRBV5-1 and TRBJ2-6, reads KAGVTQTPRYLIKTRGQQVTLSCSPISGHRSVSWYQQTPGQGLQFLFEYFSETQRNKGNFPGRFSGRQFSNSRSEMNVSTLELGDSALYLCASDPGQGATGANVLTFGAGSRLTVL.

The chain employs TRBV7-9 and TRBJ2-5, with D uncertain. The germline CDR1 and CDR2 sequences are SEHNR and FQNEAQ (reference sequence). Between the trimmed V and J ends, which lost 5 bases and 1 base, there was a span of 11 bases. The CDR3 covers 14 residues. CDR3 loop: CASSLTGSQETQYF. CDR3 in DNA: TGTGCCAGCAGCCTCACTGGCTCCCAAGAGACCCAGTACTTC. The whole variable domain, remainder taken from reference TRBV7-9 and TRBJ2-5, is DTGVSQNPRHKITKRGQNVTFRCDPISEHNRLYWYRQTLGQGPEFLTYFQNEAQLEKSRLLSDRFSAERPKGSFSTLEIQRTEQGDSAMYLCASSLTGSQETQYFGPGTRLLVL.

The chain combines TRBV5-1 with TRBJ1-6, with unresolved D. Deletions cut 2 bases from V and 7 bases from J, with 10 bases between. Germline V CDR1 and CDR2: SGHRS, YFSETQ. CDR3 size: 14 residues. CDR3 sequence: CASSLDSANSPLHF. The DNA for the CDR3 is TGCGCCAGCAGCTTAGACTCGGCGAATTCACCCCTCCACTTT. Variable domain in full (rest from reference TRBV5-1 and TRBJ1-6): KAGVTQTPRYLIKTRGQQVTLSCSPISGHRSVSWYQQTPGQGLQFLFEYFSETQRNKGNFPGRFSGRQFSNSRSEMNVSTLELGDSALYLCASSLDSANSPLHFGNGTRLTVT.

This chain uses TRBV29-1 with TRBJ1-2; D might be TRBD1 (6 bases). Trimming stripped 3 bases from V and 5 bases from J, with 13 bases between. The CDR3 runs 13 residues. CDR1 and CDR2 (germline): SQVTM, ANQGSEA. The CDR3 region has the DNA TGCAGCGTTGAGGGGGGCGCGCAGTATGGCTACACCTTC. It translates to CSVEGGAQYGYTF.

The chain couples TRBV30 to TRBJ2-7; a possible D gene is TRBD2 (6 bases). Trimming took 1 base from V and 7 from J, leaving 14 bases between them. Germline CDR1 is GTSNPN and CDR2 is SVGIG (reference sequence). The CDR3 runs 13 residues. CDR3 residues: CAWSDLAMGEQYF. The CDR3 bases are TGTGCCTGGAGTGACCTAGCGATGGGGGAGCAGTACTTC.

The rearrangement links TRBV7-9 to TRBJ2-7, with D tentatively TRBD1 or TRBD2 (5 bases each). Germline CDR1 is SEHNR and CDR2 is FQNEAQ (reference sequence). Trimming shortened V by 5 bases and J by 4 bases, and 12 bases separated the two germline ends. The CDR3 covers 13 residues. This chain's CDR3 is CASSLAGTYEQYF. DNA for the CDR3: TGTGCCAGCAGCCTCGCAGGGACGTACGAGCAGTACTTC.

The CDR3 sequence: CASSPLWRGEDTQYF. CDR3 nucleotides: TGTGCCAGTAGTCCCCTTTGGAGGGGCGAAGATACGCAGTATTTT. V gene TRBV19 combines with J gene TRBJ2-3; possible D gene TRBD2, 6 bases. The germline V gene has CDR1 LNHDA and CDR2 SQIVND (reference sequence). Trimming left V 5 bases short and J 5 bases short, with 17 bases between. This CDR3 comprises 15 residues.

This clone was counted once. This chain links TRBV5-1 with TRBJ1-3; D gene ambiguous. The CDR3 runs 15 residues. V was shortened by 0 bases and J by 0 bases, with 7 bases between the two germline ends. Germline lookup yields CDR1 SGHRS and CDR2 YFSETQ. CDR3 loop: CASSLDVSSGNTIYF. The CDR3 nucleotides are TGCGCCAGCAGCTTGGACGTGAGCTCTGGAAACACCATATATTTT.

The chain carries TRBV29-1 and TRBJ2-2; 7 nucleotides match TRBD2. From germline, CDR1 is SQVTM and CDR2 ANQGSEA. Germline trimming cut 8 bases from V and 5 bases from J; bases unmatched to any gene: 8. The CDR3 totals 13 residues. The chain's CDR3 is CSYRWGGTGELFF. The CDR3, as DNA: TGCAGCTACCGGTGGGGGGGGACCGGGGAGCTGTTTTTT.

This chain connects TRBV11-2 to TRBJ2-2; D is perhaps TRBD1 or TRBD2 (6 bases each). Trimming took 5 bases from V and 3 from J, leaving 13 bases between them. Germline V lookup: CDR1 SGHAT, CDR2 FQNNGV. This CDR3 has 15 residues. CDR3 DNA: TGTGCCAGCAGCCCGGAAGGGGGGTACACCGGGGAGCTGTTTTTT. Its protein product is CASSPEGGYTGELFF. Looking up the rest from reference TRBV11-2 and TRBJ2-2 gives the full variable domain: EAGVAQSPRYKIIEKRQSVAFWCNPISGHATLYWYQQILGQGPKLLIQFQNNGVVDDSQLPKDRFSAERLKGVDSTLKIQPAKLEDSAVYLCASSPEGGYTGELFFGEGSRLTVL.

The V call is TRBV7-9, the J call TRBJ2-7; D is undetermined. Germline CDR1 is SEHNR and CDR2 is FQNEAQ (reference sequence). The CDR3 contains 14 residues. V was cut by 7 bases and J by 3 bases, with 16 bases left in between. The CDR3 spells CASTPPQGIYEQYF. CDR3 coding DNA: TGTGCCAGCACCCCGCCGCAAGGAATCTACGAGCAGTACTTC.

V is TRBV27 and J is TRBJ1-2; no clear D. CDR1 and CDR2 (germline): MNHEY, SMNVEV (reference sequence). The CDR3 extends over 11 amino acids. CDR3 nucleotides: TGTGGTGCGGGCACGGGCTATGGCTACACCTTC. As protein: CGAGTGYGYTF.

This clone is medium-sized by share. The CDR3 is CASSEMAGWRPEAFF. The CDR3 bases are TGTGCCAGCAGTGAAATGGCAGGATGGCGGCCTGAAGCTTTCTTT. This chain links TRBV2 with TRBJ1-1; D is ambiguous. Trimming took off 2 bases at V and 6 bases at J, with 16 bases between the two ends. The germline V gene has CDR1 SNHLY and CDR2 FYNNEI. The CDR3 covers 15 residues.